Listed below are T cell receptor beta chains from one sample, sequenced in a study of T cell repertoires in cytomegalovirus infection. TCRdb redid the calling of the reads with MiXCR, one entry per CDR3 protein. The sample includes hundreds of thousands of distinct CDR3 sequences, roughly 31% seen only once; the top ten take roughly an eighth. The sequencing sample was made of PBMCs. These receptors all come from a human donor in good health (CMV status not recorded). Some clones in this sample may be carry-over from other donors' samples. The CDR3 runs from the conserved cysteine through the conserved F or W. D genes are given only for firm matches. Size values are once, few and many counts, or a class for expanded clones, and some rows have none.

CDR3 DNA,CDR3 protein,clone size,D gene,V gene,J gene
TGTGCCAGCAGCCCCGAACTAGCGGGGGTGAACACCGGGGAGCTGTTTTTT,CASSPELAGVNTGELFF,.,TRBD2,TRBV7-9,TRBJ2-2
TGTGCCAGCAGTTTAGACGGCGGGGGGACGAATGAGCAGTTCTTC,CASSLDGGGTNEQFF,.,TRBD2,TRBV12-3/TRBV12-4,TRBJ2-1
TGTGCCAGCAGCCAAAACCGGGGCCAGGAGACCCAGTACTTC,CASSQNRGQETQYF,many,.,TRBV7-2,TRBJ2-5
TGCGCCAGCAGGGGCAGCGGCGATGAGCAGTTCTTC,CASRGSGDEQFF,few,.,TRBV5-1,TRBJ2-1
TGTGCCAGCAGTTACGGCAGCCTACACTCTGGGGCCAACGTCCTGACTTTC,CASSYGSLHSGANVLTF,.,.,TRBV6-5,TRBJ2-6
TGTGCCAGCAGCTTGCGACAGGCCCGCTACGAGCAGTACTTC,CASSLRQARYEQYF,few,.,TRBV5-6,TRBJ2-7
TGTGCCAGCACCCCGCATGCGGGGGCAGCGGATTGGTACGAGCAGTACTTC,CASTPHAGAADWYEQYF,.,.,TRBV6-6,TRBJ2-7
TGTGCCAGCAGTGTGGAAGGGGTAAATCAGCCCCAGCATTTT,CASSVEGVNQPQHF,few,.,TRBV2,TRBJ1-5
TGTGCCAGCAGCATAGCTTGGGCAGATACGCAGTATTTT,CASSIAWADTQYF,few,.,TRBV5-5,TRBJ2-3
TGTGCCAGCAGTGAAGTGGGGGACAGGATAAATGAAAAACTGTTTTTT,CASSEVGDRINEKLFF,.,TRBD1,TRBV6-1,TRBJ1-4
TGTGCCAGCAGTCTGACAAACTACGAGCAGTACTTC,CASSLTNYEQYF,many,.,TRBV6-2/TRBV6-3,TRBJ2-7
TGTGCCAGCAGTGGGGGTCTGGGAACTGAAGCTTTCTTT,CASSGGLGTEAFF,many,.,TRBV12-3/TRBV12-4,TRBJ1-1
TGTGCCACCAGCAGGATACCGAGGGACTCCTACAATGAGCAGTTCTTC,CATSRIPRDSYNEQFF,.,.,TRBV15,TRBJ2-1
TGTGCCAGCAGCCTAGACAGGTGGGCTAACTATGGCTACACCTTC,CASSLDRWANYGYTF,.,.,TRBV11-2,TRBJ1-2
TGTGCCAGCAGCCAAGGGACAGGGGGCTTTATCACTGAAGCTTTCTTT,CASSQGTGGFITEAFF,many,TRBD1,TRBV7-2,TRBJ1-1
TGTGCCAGCAGCTTAGTTCCAGGGTGGAACACTGAAGCTTTCTTT,CASSLVPGWNTEAFF,many,.,TRBV7-2,TRBJ1-1
TGTGCCAGCAGCCTAAGACTAGCGGGGGGACAGGAGCAGTTCTTC,CASSLRLAGGQEQFF,.,TRBD2,TRBV12-3/TRBV12-4,TRBJ2-1
TGTGCCAGCAGAGAAGGGACAGGGATGAACACTGAAGCTTTCTTT,CASREGTGMNTEAFF,many,TRBD1,TRBV5-4,TRBJ1-1
TGTGCCAGCAGTAAACAACACGGGGGAACAGATACGCAGTATTTT,CASSKQHGGTDTQYF,.,.,TRBV6-2/TRBV6-3,TRBJ2-3
TGCAGCCCAAAGCAGCTAGGGCCCGGCAATGAGCAGTTCTTC,CSPKQLGPGNEQFF,few,.,TRBV29-1,TRBJ2-1
TGTGCCAGCAGTCTGTCCGGGACAAAGACTGAAGCTTTCTTT,CASSLSGTKTEAFF,few,.,TRBV6-1,TRBJ1-1
TGTGCCAGCAGTAACCGGGACCCCGGGGATACGCAGTATTTT,CASSNRDPGDTQYF,.,.,TRBV6-5,TRBJ2-3
TGTGCCAGCAGTCCCCGCCGTGGGCCCTACAATGAGCAGTTCTTC,CASSPRRGPYNEQFF,many,.,TRBV28,TRBJ2-1
TGTGCCACCAGCACCGGTTTAGCGGGGGCCAATGAGCAGTTCTTC,CATSTGLAGANEQFF,few,TRBD2,TRBV15,TRBJ2-1